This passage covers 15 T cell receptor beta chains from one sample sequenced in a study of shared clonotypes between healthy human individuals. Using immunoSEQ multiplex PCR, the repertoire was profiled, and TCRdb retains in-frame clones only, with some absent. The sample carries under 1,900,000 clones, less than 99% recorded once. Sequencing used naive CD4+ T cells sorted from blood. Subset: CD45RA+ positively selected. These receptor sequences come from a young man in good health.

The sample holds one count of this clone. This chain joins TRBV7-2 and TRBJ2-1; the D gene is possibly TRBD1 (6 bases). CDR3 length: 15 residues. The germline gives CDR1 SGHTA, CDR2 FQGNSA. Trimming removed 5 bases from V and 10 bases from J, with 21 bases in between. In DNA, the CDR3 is TGTGCCAGCAGCCCCGACAGGAAGGGTGGTGGAGAGCAGTTCTTC. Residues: CASSPDRKGGGEQFF.

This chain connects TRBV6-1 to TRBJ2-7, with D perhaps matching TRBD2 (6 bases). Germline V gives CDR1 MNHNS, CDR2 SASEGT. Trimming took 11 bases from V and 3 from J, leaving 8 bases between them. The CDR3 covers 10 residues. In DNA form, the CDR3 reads TGTGCCGGCGGGAACTACGAGCAGTACTTC. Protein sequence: CAGGNYEQYF.

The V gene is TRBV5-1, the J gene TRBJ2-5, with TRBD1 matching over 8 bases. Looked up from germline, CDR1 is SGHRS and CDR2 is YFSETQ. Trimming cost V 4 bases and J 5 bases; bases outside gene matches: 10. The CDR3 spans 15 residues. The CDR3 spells CASSVGQGGGETQYF. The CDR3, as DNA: TGCGCCAGCAGCGTCGGACAGGGAGGCGGGGAGACCCAGTACTTC.

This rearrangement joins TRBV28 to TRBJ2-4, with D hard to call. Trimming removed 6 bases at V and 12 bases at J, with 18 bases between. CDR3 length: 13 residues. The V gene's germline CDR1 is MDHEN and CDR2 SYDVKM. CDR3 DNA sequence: TGTGCCAGCAGACACCCTCCTCTCGGGCCTCAGTACTTC. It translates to CASRHPPLGPQYF.

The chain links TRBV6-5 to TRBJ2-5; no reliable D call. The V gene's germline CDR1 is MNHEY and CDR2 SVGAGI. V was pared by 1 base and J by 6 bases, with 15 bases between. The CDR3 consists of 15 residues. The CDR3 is CASSYFTETAQTQYF. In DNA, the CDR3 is TGTGCCAGCAGTTACTTTACAGAAACGGCGCAGACCCAGTACTTC.

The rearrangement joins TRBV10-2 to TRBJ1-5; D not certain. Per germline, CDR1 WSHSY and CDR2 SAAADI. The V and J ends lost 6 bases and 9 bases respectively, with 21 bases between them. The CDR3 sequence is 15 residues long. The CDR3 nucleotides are TGCGCCAGCAGCCCTCAAGGAGGGCAAGTCGGGCCCCAGCATTTT. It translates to CASSPQGGQVGPQHF.

CDR3 region: CSVGTYEQYF. CDR3 sequence (DNA): TGCAGCGTTGGGACGTACGAGCAGTACTTC. The J gene is TRBJ2-7, the V gene TRBV29-1, with D unresolved. V gave up 4 bases and J gave up 4 bases, with 5 bases separating them. The CDR3 sequence is 10 residues long. In germline, CDR1 is SQVTM, CDR2 ANQGSEA.

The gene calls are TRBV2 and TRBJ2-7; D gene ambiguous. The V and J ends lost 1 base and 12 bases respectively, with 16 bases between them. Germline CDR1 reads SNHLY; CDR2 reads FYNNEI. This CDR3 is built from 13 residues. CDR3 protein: CASSEVASTIRYF. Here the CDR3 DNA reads TGTGCCAGCAGTGAAGTGGCGTCGACGATCCGGTACTTC. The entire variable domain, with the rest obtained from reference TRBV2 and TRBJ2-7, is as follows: EPEVTQTPSHQVTQMGQEVILRCVPISNHLYFYWYRQILGQKVEFLVSFYNNEISEKSEIFDDQFSVERPDGSNFTLKIRSTKLEDSAMYFCASSEVASTIRYFGPGTRLTVT.

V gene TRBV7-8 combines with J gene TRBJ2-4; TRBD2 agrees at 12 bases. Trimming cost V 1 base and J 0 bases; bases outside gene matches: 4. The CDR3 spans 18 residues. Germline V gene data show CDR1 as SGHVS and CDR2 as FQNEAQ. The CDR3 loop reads CASSLGRGLAGAKNIQYF. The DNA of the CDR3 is TGTGCCAGCAGCTTAGGGCGGGGACTAGCGGGAGCCAAAAACATTCAGTACTTC.

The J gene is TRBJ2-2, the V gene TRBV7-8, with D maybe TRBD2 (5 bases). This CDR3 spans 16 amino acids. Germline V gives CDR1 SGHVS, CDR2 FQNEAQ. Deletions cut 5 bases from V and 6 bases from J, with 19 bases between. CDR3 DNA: TGTGCCAGCAGCACCACCCCCCCACCAGCGGCCGGGGAGCTGTTTTTT. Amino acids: CASSTTPPPAAGELFF.

The CDR3 DNA follows: TGTGCCAGCAGTCGGTGGACTAGCGGGAGTCCCAATGAGCAGTTCTTC. Its protein product is CASSRWTSGSPNEQFF. V and J are TRBV28 and TRBJ2-1; 13 bases align to TRBD2. V gave up 5 bases and J gave up 6 bases; unmatched junction bases: 7. Germline V lookup: CDR1 MDHEN, CDR2 SYDVKM. The CDR3 covers 16 residues. Using reference TRBV28 and TRBJ2-1 for the parts outside the CDR3, the full variable domain is DVKVTQSSRYLVKRTGEKVFLECVQDMDHENMFWYRQDPGLGLRLIYFSYDVKMKEKGDIPEGYSVSREKKERFSLILESASTNQTSMYLCASSRWTSGSPNEQFFGPGTRLTVL.

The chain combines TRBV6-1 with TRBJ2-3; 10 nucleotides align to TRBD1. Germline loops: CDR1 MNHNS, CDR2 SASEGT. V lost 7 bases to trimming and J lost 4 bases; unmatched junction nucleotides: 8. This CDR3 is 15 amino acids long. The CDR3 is CASKKTGTGADTQYF. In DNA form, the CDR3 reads TGTGCCAGCAAAAAAACCGGGACAGGGGCAGATACGCAGTATTTT.

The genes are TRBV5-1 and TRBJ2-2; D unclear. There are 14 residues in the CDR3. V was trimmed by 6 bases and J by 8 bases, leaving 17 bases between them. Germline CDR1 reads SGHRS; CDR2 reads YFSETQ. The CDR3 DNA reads TGCGCCAGCACTGGGCCTAGAGGCACGGGGGAGCTGTTTTTT. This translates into CASTGPRGTGELFF.

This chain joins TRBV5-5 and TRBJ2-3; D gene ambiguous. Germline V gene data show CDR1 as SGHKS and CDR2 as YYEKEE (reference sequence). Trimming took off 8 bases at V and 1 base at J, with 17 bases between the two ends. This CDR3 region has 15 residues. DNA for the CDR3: TGTGCCAGTCGCCGAACTCCCCGAGGCACAGATACGCAGTATTTT. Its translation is CASRRTPRGTDTQYF.

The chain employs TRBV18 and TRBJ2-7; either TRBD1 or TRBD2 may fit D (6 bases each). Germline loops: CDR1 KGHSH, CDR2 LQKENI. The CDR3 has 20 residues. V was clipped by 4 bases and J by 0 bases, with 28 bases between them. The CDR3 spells CASSRLSPSGAGSPSYEQYF. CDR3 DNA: TGTGCCAGCTCACGACTGTCACCATCAGGGGCGGGGTCCCCCTCCTACGAGCAGTACTTC.